This is a list of T cell receptor beta chains from one sample in a study of shared clonotypes between healthy human individuals. Produced via immunoSEQ multiplex PCR; TCRdb's table is partial and in-frame only. The profile covers roughly 1,600,000 clones, with 98% to 99% appearing a single time and about 0.34% taken by the ten largest. The sequencing input was naive CD4+ T cells sorted from blood. The source is a young man in good health. The CDR3 runs from the conserved cysteine through the conserved F or W. A D gene is named only where the DNA matches it firmly. The size of a clone is reported for some rows only, either as once, few or many, or as a class for expanded clones.

D,size,V,J,CDR3,DNA
NA,once,TRBV5-1,TRBJ1-3,CASSLDRFSASGNTIYF,TGCGCCAGCAGCTTGGATCGTTTCAGCGCCTCTGGAAACACCATATATTTT
TRBD2,once,TRBV27,TRBJ2-3,CASSGTSVIDTQYF,TGTGCCAGCAGCGGGACTAGTGTTATAGATACGCAGTATTTT
NA,NA,TRBV7-2,TRBJ1-2,CASSLNGGGGSYGYTF,TGTGCCAGCAGCTTGAATGGCGGGGGCGGGAGCTATGGCTACACCTTC
TRBD1,NA,TRBV6-4,TRBJ2-1,CASSATGQGADEQFF,TGTGCCAGCAGTGCAACGGGACAGGGGGCGGATGAGCAGTTCTTC
TRBD1,NA,TRBV28,TRBJ1-4,CASGRGHGGELFF,TGTGCCAGCGGAAGGGGGCATGGTGGGGAACTGTTTTTT
NA,NA,TRBV10-1,TRBJ2-3,CASTEGTSTDTQYF,TGCGCCAGCACTGAGGGGACTAGCACAGATACGCAGTATTTT
NA,NA,TRBV18,TRBJ1-1,CASSTPRTWATEAFF,TGTGCCAGCTCGACACCAAGAACATGGGCCACTGAAGCTTTCTTT
NA,NA,TRBV5-4,TRBJ2-1,CASSLPVSSYNEQFF,TGTGCCAGCAGCTTGCCGGTTAGCTCCTACAATGAGCAGTTCTTC
NA,NA,TRBV28,TRBJ1-5,CASSSQLIEPQHF,TGTGCCAGCAGTTCGCAGTTAATCGAGCCCCAGCATTTT
TRBD2,NA,TRBV2,TRBJ2-7,CASSRPLAGASYEQYF,TGTGCCAGCAGTCGCCCCCTAGCGGGAGCCTCCTACGAGCAGTACTTC
NA,NA,TRBV30,TRBJ1-5,CACSQGPNQPQHF,TGTGCCTGTTCTCAGGGTCCCAATCAGCCCCAGCATTTT
TRBD2,NA,TRBV19,TRBJ2-2,CASSLRTSSANTGELFF,TGTGCCAGTAGTCTAAGGACTAGCAGCGCGAACACCGGGGAGCTGTTTTTT
NA,once,TRBV30,TRBJ2-5,CAWSSMLGVTGREDGTWETQYF,TGTGCCTGGAGTTCCATGTTGGGAGTTACGGGCAGGGAGGACGGCACTTGGGAGACCCAGTACTTC
TRBD2,NA,TRBV28,TRBJ2-5,CASSPSGRARETQYF,TGTGCCAGCAGCCCAAGCGGGAGGGCCAGGGAGACCCAGTACTTC
NA,NA,TRBV6-6,TRBJ2-3,CASSLLLTDTQYF,TGTGCCAGCAGTCTCCTACTCACAGATACGCAGTATTTT
TRBD2,NA,TRBV5-1,TRBJ2-3,CASSRTTSGRGDTQYF,TGCGCCAGCAGCCGAACGACTAGCGGGAGAGGCGATACGCAGTATTTT
NA,once,TRBV5-1,TRBJ2-7,CASSLGGWGTYEQYF,TGCGCCAGCAGCTTGGGGGGATGGGGCACCTACGAGCAGTACTTC
NA,NA,TRBV6-1,TRBJ2-1,CASSEGGYNEQFF,TGTGCCAGCAGTGAAGGAGGTTACAATGAGCAGTTCTTC
TRBD2,NA,TRBV4-1,TRBJ2-7,CASSQEVIAGIGEQYF,TGCGCCAGCAGCCAAGAAGTAATAGCGGGAATCGGTGAGCAGTACTTC
NA,NA,TRBV7-2,TRBJ2-2,CASSLQGLAGELFF,TGTGCCAGCAGCTTACAGGGGTTGGCCGGGGAGCTGTTTTTT
NA,NA,TRBV15,TRBJ1-4,CATSTLGGLSEKLFF,TGTGCCACCAGCACCCTTGGAGGGTTGAGTGAAAAACTGTTTTTT
NA,NA,TRBV29-1,TRBJ1-5,CSVRDNSNQPQHF,TGCAGCGTTAGGGATAATAGCAATCAGCCCCAGCATTTT
NA,NA,TRBV5-1,TRBJ2-5,CASSLQGGRETQYF,TGCGCCAGCAGCCTACAAGGGGGGAGAGAGACCCAGTACTTC